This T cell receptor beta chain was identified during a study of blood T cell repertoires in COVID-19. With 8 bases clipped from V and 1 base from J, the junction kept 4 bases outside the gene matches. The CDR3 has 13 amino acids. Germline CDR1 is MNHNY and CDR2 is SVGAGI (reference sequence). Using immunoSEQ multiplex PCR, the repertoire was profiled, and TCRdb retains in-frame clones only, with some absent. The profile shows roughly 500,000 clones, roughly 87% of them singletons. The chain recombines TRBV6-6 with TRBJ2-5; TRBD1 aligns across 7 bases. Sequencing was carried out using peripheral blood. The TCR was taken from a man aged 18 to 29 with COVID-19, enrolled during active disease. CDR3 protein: CASRRDSQETQYF. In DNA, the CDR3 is TGTGCCAGCCGCCGGGACAGCCAAGAGACCCAGTACTTC.